Here is one TCR beta chain with its context. These data originate in a study of cytomegalovirus exposure and HLA in healthy donors. V gave up 4 bases and J gave up 5 bases; unmatched junction bases: 12. CDR3 length: 17 amino acids. Germline lookup yields CDR1 LGHNA and CDR2 YNFKEQ. Data came from immunoSEQ multiplex PCR; TCRdb stores just in-frame clones and leaves some out. The sample consists of 150,000 to 250,000 clones, 80% to 90% of them appearing once. The sequence was obtained from a woman aged 25 to 45 in good health and CMV-seropositive. This chain connects TRBV4-2 to TRBJ2-1; 9 bases match TRBD2. Specimen: PBMCs. CDR3 nucleotides: TGTGCCAGCAGCCCCCACATCGGACTAGCGACGAACAATGAGCAGTTCTTC. Encoded protein: CASSPHIGLATNNEQFF.